This entry concerns a single T cell receptor (beta chain). This record comes from a study of CXCR3-negative and CXCR3-positive naive CD8 T cells. Triplicate approximately 300,000-cell sorts were made of each CD8+ T cell subset. The libraries of TRB cDNA were prepared using 5' RACE with UMI labels. TCRdb re-called the 5' RACE reads, yielding one record per CDR3 amino acid sequence without DNA. The sample totals around 50,000 distinct CDR3 sequences; its top ten clones hold 23%. Germline V gene lookup returns CDR1 LNHNV and CDR2 YYDKDF (reference sequence). The CDR3 contains 16 residues. The J gene is TRBJ2-7, the V gene TRBV15; TCRdb names TRBD2, which stays unverified in the absence of DNA. The sequence was collected from a human donor in good health. Some clones in this sample may be carry-over from other donors' samples. The sample consisted of memory CD8+ T cells from blood. CDR3: CATSRDPRGGTYEQYF.